The 15 T cell receptor beta chains below come from one sample, sequenced in a study of type 1 regulatory T cells. TCRdb re-analysed the reads in MiXCR, keeping a single row per CDR3 protein. The repertoire holds tens of thousands of distinct CDR3 sequences, with 62% as singletons. No cognate antigen is known for these TCRs. The sequencing input was cultured non-Tr1 T cells, either the whole culture or a sorted T cell fraction (not recorded which). The receptors were sampled from a human donor in good health.

V is TRBV7-9 and J is TRBJ2-3, with D possibly being TRBD2 (6 bases). CDR1 is SEHNR and CDR2 is FQNEAQ in the germline V gene (reference sequence). V lost 3 bases, J lost 4 bases, and 8 bases lay in between. The CDR3 consists of 13 residues. The CDR3 coding sequence is TGTGCCAGCAGCTTTGGGGACTCAGATACGCAGTATTTT. This sequence encodes CASSFGDSDTQYF.

This rearrangement joins TRBV3-1 to TRBJ2-2; D might be TRBD2 (5 bases). The germline CDR1 and CDR2 sequences are LGHDT and YNNKEL (reference sequence). The CDR3 has 18 residues. The V gene lost 6 bases and the J gene lost 0 bases, with 20 bases spanning the gap. CDR3 in amino acids: CASRPSGLTGSNTGELFF. The CDR3 nucleotides read TGTGCCAGCAGACCCAGCGGTTTAACGGGATCGAACACCGGGGAGCTGTTTTTT.

As DNA, the CDR3 is TGTGCCAGCAGAGGTATGACAGGGGGGTCCTACGAGCAGTACTTC. Protein product: CASRGMTGGSYEQYF. The chain couples TRBV14 to TRBJ2-7; TRBD1 agrees at 9 bases. Germline trimming cut 6 bases from V and 1 base from J; bases unmatched to any gene: 7. The CDR3 runs 15 residues. Germline V lookup: CDR1 SGHDN, CDR2 FVKESK.

This clonotype counts as medium-sized. The V and J genes are TRBV29-1 and TRBJ2-4; 9 nucleotides align to TRBD1. V trimming: 1 base; J trimming: 4 bases; junction bases outside the gene matches: 8. The CDR3 loop spans 16 amino acids. The V gene's germline CDR1 is SQVTM and CDR2 ANQGSEA. For the CDR3, the DNA is TGCAGCGTTGAAGGCGGGGGACAGGGTCGGAAAAACATTCAGTACTTC. Protein product: CSVEGGGQGRKNIQYF.

Concerning this clonotype itself: The conserved phenylalanine or tryptophan is not found at the CDR3 terminus, so this likely reflects a read error. No DNA is shown, since the ends of the CDR3 on it are uncertain; the CDR3 is the one TCRdb lists. The chain is built from TRBV6-2 or TRBV6-3 and TRBJ2-1; the DNA was not used to check the table's D call, TRBD2. Germline V gene sequence: CDR1 MNHEY, CDR2 SVGEGT. The CDR3 spans 12 amino acids, including both terminal residues. The CDR3 spells CASKMGLAEQVG.

This rearrangement joins TRBV29-1 to TRBJ2-2; possible D gene TRBD1, 6 bases. Trimming left V 4 bases short and J 4 bases short, with 16 bases between. Germline CDR1 is SQVTM and CDR2 is ANQGSEA. The CDR3 is 15 residues long. The CDR3 loop reads CSVVTGPPTTGELFF. The CDR3 bases are TGCAGCGTTGTGACAGGCCCCCCCACCACCGGGGAGCTGTTTTTT.

This sequence joins TRBV7-2 and TRBJ2-3; a possible D gene is TRBD2 (6 bases). The V gene's germline CDR1 is SGHTA and CDR2 FQGNSA. The CDR3 is 16 residues long. V was pared by 5 bases and J by 4 bases, with 19 bases between. The CDR3 coding sequence is TGTGCCAGCAGCCTCAATGGGGGGAGTCTCGCAGATACGCAGTATTTT. Translated: CASSLNGGSLADTQYF.

The chain joins TRBV18 to TRBJ1-5; D is undetermined. CDR3 length equals 13 residues. CDR1 and CDR2 (germline): KGHSH, LQKENI. The V end was cut by 5 bases, the J end by 1 base, with 6 bases between. The CDR3 bases are TGTGCCAGCTCAACGGGGAGCAATCAGCCCCAGCATTTT. Residues: CASSTGSNQPQHF.

A remark on this clonotype: An end of the junction differs from the germline gene, which may be a read error. This sequence joins TRBV9 and TRBJ2-6; TRBD2 agrees at 7 bases. The CDR3 loop spans 15 amino acids. The V gene's germline CDR1 is SGDLS and CDR2 YYNGEE. The CDR3 here is CASSVGATGGNVLTF. CDR3 bases: TGTGCCAGCAGCGTAGGGGCGACGGGGGGCAACGTCCTGACTTTC.

The genes are TRBV19 and TRBJ2-5, with a possible D match to TRBD2 (6 bases). V was pared by 5 bases and J by 2 bases, with 9 bases between. Germline values: CDR1 LNHDA, CDR2 SQIVND (reference sequence). The CDR3 sequence is 13 residues long. CDR3 DNA: TGTGCCAGTAGTGCGGGACTGCAAGAGACCCAGTACTTC. It encodes CASSAGLQETQYF.

This clonotype was detected only a few times. The chain couples TRBV7-2 to TRBJ2-3, with 11 positions matching TRBD2. CDR1 and CDR2 (germline): SGHTA, FQGNSA. There are 15 residues in the CDR3. The ends lost 5 bases at V and 11 bases at J; junction bases unmatched: 12. CDR3 amino acids: CASSNDSGRAGGQYF. As DNA, the CDR3 is TGTGCCAGCAGCAACGATAGCGGGAGGGCCGGGGGGCAGTATTTT.

This clonotype was seen a few times. The chain joins TRBV20-1 to TRBJ2-7; D remains unclear. Germline assignment: CDR1 DFQATT and CDR2 SNEGSKA (reference sequence). CDR3 length equals 13 residues. Trimming pared 4 bases from V and 0 bases from J, leaving 10 bases between. CDR3: CSAKAHSSYEQYF. Written as DNA, the CDR3 is TGCAGTGCTAAGGCACATTCCTCCTACGAGCAGTACTTC.

The gene calls are TRBV5-1 and TRBJ1-2, with 9 bases that match TRBD1. There are 15 residues in the CDR3. V shed 2 bases, J shed 4 bases, and the junction held 6 bases outside the gene matches. CDR1 and CDR2 (germline): SGHRS, YFSETQ. This CDR3 is CASSLTPGQGYGYTF. Here the CDR3 DNA reads TGCGCCAGCAGCTTAACCCCGGGACAGGGCTATGGCTACACCTTC.

For this clonotype: This may be a read error: a much more frequent sequence differs by one nucleotide. This chain uses TRBV5-1 with TRBJ2-1; D possibly corresponds to TRBD2 (5 bases). This CDR3 contains 14 residues. CDR1 is SGHRS, CDR2 YFSETQ, per germline. The CDR3: CVSSPGPSGNEQFF. The CDR3 region has the DNA TGCGTCAGCAGCCCGGGTCCGTCGGGGAATGAGCAGTTCTTC. The whole variable domain, filled in from reference TRBV5-1 and TRBJ2-1, reads KAGVTQTPRYLIKTRGQQVTLSCSPISGHRSVSWYQQTPGQGLQFLFEYFSETQRNKGNFPGRFSGRQFSNSRSEMNVSTLELGDSALYLCVSSPGPSGNEQFFGPGTRLTVL.

The chain joins TRBV27 to TRBJ1-1, with D possibly being TRBD1 (5 bases). Germline V gives CDR1 MNHEY, CDR2 SMNVEV (reference sequence). This CDR3 region has 13 residues. V lost 6 bases to trimming and J lost 5 bases, with 13 bases between them. The CDR3 here is CASSPLGGTEAFF. Here the CDR3 DNA reads TGTGCCAGCAGCCCACTCGGGGGAACTGAAGCTTTCTTT.